A single sample is the source of the 24 T cell receptor delta chains below, sequenced in a study of gamma-delta T cells after stem cell transplantation. TCRdb reprocessed the RT-PCR reads through CATT. The sample lists around 2,500 delta-chain clones, around 47% seen once, with just over 20% in the top ten. Source material: gamma-delta T cells. These receptors came from a human donor. It is not recorded whose cells these are; they may come from a transplant donor.

This rearrangement joins TRDV2 to TRDJ1; TRDD3 aligns across 10 bases. The CDR3 consists of 17 residues. CDR1 and CDR2 (germline): GEAIGNYY, EKD. With V trimmed by 4 bases and J by 4 bases, 14 bases remained unmatched. The CDR3 nucleotides are TGTGCCTGTGATCCTCTGGGGGATAACACTTCCCGCGATAAACTCATCTTT. Protein: CACDPLGDNTSRDKLIF.

As to this clone: The same CDR3 arises from other DNA sequences in this sample as well. The chain carries TRDV2 and TRDJ1; no reliable D call. Trimming cost V 0 bases and J 2 bases, with 9 bases left between them. The CDR3 extends over 14 amino acids. Germline V gives CDR1 GEAIGNYY, CDR2 EKD. The CDR3 protein is CACDTVVRTDKLIF. The CDR3 nucleotides are TGTGCCTGTGACACCGTAGTTAGGACCGATAAACTCATCTTT.

The genes are TRDV2 and TRDJ1, with 7 bases that match TRDD3. Germline CDR1 and CDR2: GEAIGNYY and EKD. The V and J ends lost 0 bases and 0 bases, in that order; junction bases with no gene match: 12. The CDR3 totals 18 residues. CDR3: CACDTERGGGTYTDKLIF. DNA for the CDR3: TGTGCCTGTGACACCGAACGTGGGGGAGGTACTTACACCGATAAACTCATCTTT.

This clone was seen more than once but under ten times. At one of its ends the junction is not consistent with the germline gene, which may arise from a read error. This sequence joins TRDV1 and TRDJ1, with 12 bases aligning to TRDD3. Germline assignment: CDR1 TSWWSYY and CDR2 QGS. The CDR3 is 16 residues long. The CDR3 coding sequence is TGTGCTCCTGGGGAACTTCTGGGGGATACGGCCGATAAACTCATCTTT. It encodes CAPGELLGDTADKLIF.

By sample fraction, this clone is large. The CDR3 protein is CACDSVLGDTKGLIF. The CDR3, as DNA: TGTGCCTGTGACTCAGTACTGGGGGATACAAAGGGGCTCATCTTT. The chain is built from TRDV2 and TRDJ1; 12 bases fit TRDD3. V gave up 3 bases and J gave up 11 bases; unmatched junction bases: 12. This CDR3 region has 15 residues. In germline, CDR1 is GEAIGNYY, CDR2 EKD.

This clone has just a few counts. The gene calls are TRDV2 and TRDJ3; 13 bases line up with TRDD3. This CDR3 spans 21 amino acids. Germline trimming cut 2 bases from V and 3 bases from J; bases unmatched to any gene: 12. CDR1 GEAIGNYY and CDR2 EKD come from the germline V gene. The CDR3, as DNA: TGTGCCTGTGACAAAGTCAACACTGGGGGATACGGTCTCTGGGACACCCGACAGATGTTTTTC. Translated, it gives CACDKVNTGGYGLWDTRQMFF.

J is TRDJ1 and V is TRDV2; 13 bases line up with TRDD3. Unmatched junction bases numbered 7, after V lost 3 bases and J lost 1 base. CDR1 is GEAIGNYY and CDR2 is EKD in the germline V gene. The CDR3 sequence is 17 residues long. DNA of the CDR3: TGTGCCTGTGACTCTTTACTGGGGGATACGCTCACCGATAAACTCATCTTT. Its translation: CACDSLLGDTLTDKLIF.

For this clone: The germline gene is not matched at one end of the junction; a read error may be the cause. The chain has TRDV2 and TRDJ3; no reliable D call. The CDR3 extends over 18 amino acids. Per germline, CDR1 GEAIGNYY and CDR2 EKD. CDR3 nucleotide sequence: TGTGCCTGTGAGGATCTTTCCGGGAGCTCCCGGGACACCCGACAGATGTTTTTC. Translation: CACEDLSGSSRDTRQMFF.

On this clone: With a far larger clone one base away, a read error is the likely cause. Other nucleotide sequences in the sample specify the same CDR3. The genes are TRDV2 and TRDJ1; 10 bases fit TRDD3. Trimming removed 4 bases from V and 2 bases from J; junction bases left unmatched: 12. This CDR3 has 17 amino acids. CDR1 and CDR2 from the germline V gene are GEAIGNYY and EKD. CDR3 sequence (DNA): TGTGCCTGTGATTCCCTTACCGGGGGATACGAGACCGATAAACTCATCTTT. This gives the protein CACDSLTGGYETDKLIF.

The rearrangement joins TRDV2 to TRDJ3; D is uncertain. This CDR3 has 18 residues. The V end was cut by 0 bases, the J end by 0 bases, with 11 bases between. From germline, CDR1 is GEAIGNYY and CDR2 EKD. The CDR3 loop reads CACDTVDSDSWDTRQMFF. In nucleotides, the CDR3 is TGTGCCTGTGACACCGTGGATTCCGACTCCTGGGACACCCGACAGATGTTTTTC.

The chain is built from TRDV2 and TRDJ1; 9 nucleotides align to TRDD3. Per the germline V gene, CDR1 is GEAIGNYY and CDR2 is EKD. Unmatched junction bases numbered 16, after V lost 0 bases and J lost 0 bases. The CDR3 spans 20 residues. This CDR3 reads CACDTVSLSSGGSDTDKLIF. For the CDR3, the DNA is TGTGCCTGTGACACCGTATCCCTCTCTTCTGGGGGATCAGACACCGATAAACTCATCTTT.

This clone was seen a few times. It may be a read error: a sequence one base away is much more abundant. Other DNA variants within this sample encode the same CDR3. The chain links TRDV2 to TRDJ1; D remains unclear. The germline V gene has CDR1 GEAIGNYY and CDR2 EKD. V was shortened by 2 bases and J by 5 bases, with 11 bases between the two germline ends. The CDR3 has 13 residues. CDR3 bases: TGTGCCTGTGACATGGTAGGAAGGGATAAACTCATCTTT. It translates to CACDMVGRDKLIF.

With respect to this clone: A far larger clone is just one base off, so this is likely a read error. The rearrangement joins TRDV2 to TRDJ1; 13 bases align to TRDD3. The junction had 9 bases not matched to a gene; V was cut back by 4 bases and J by 2 bases. This CDR3 has 17 amino acids. Per the germline V gene, CDR1 is GEAIGNYY and CDR2 is EKD. The CDR3 DNA sequence: TGTGCCTGTGATTCCCCTACTGGGGGATACGAGACCGATAAACTCATCTTT. Its protein product is CACDSPTGGYETDKLIF.

Only a few counts were recorded for this clone. V is TRDV2 and J is TRDJ1, with 7 bases aligning to TRDD3. The CDR3 spans 14 residues. The V gene end was trimmed by 3 bases and the J gene end by 10 bases; junction bases not matched to a gene: 13. The germline gives CDR1 GEAIGNYY, CDR2 EKD. DNA for the CDR3: TGTGCCTGTGACGCACTGGGGAGTGCGTGGGGACTCATCTTT. This translates into CACDALGSAWGLIF.

A few counts support this clone. The gene calls are TRDV2 and TRDJ1, with a weak D call TRDD3 (6 bases). Germline CDR1 GEAIGNYY, CDR2 EKD. The V gene lost 1 base and the J gene lost 0 bases, with 11 bases spanning the gap. There are 15 residues in the CDR3. The CDR3 region is CACDTVGAHTDKLIF. As DNA, the CDR3 is TGTGCCTGTGACACGGTGGGGGCCCACACCGATAAACTCATCTTT.

As concerns this clone: A far larger clone lies a single base away; this is likely a read error. The rearrangement links TRDV2 to TRDJ3, with a weak D call TRDD3 (6 bases). This CDR3 has 18 residues. CDR1 GEAIGNYY and CDR2 EKD come from the germline V gene. In nucleotides, the CDR3 is TGTGCCTGTGACACCGGCTGGGGAAGCTCCTGGGACGCCCGACAGATGTTTTTC. This gives the protein CACDTGWGSSWDARQMFF.

A remark on this clone: With a far larger clone one base away, a read error is the likely cause. The V call is TRDV2, the J call TRDJ1; tentative D call: TRDD3 (6 bases). Looked up from germline, CDR1 is GEAIGNYY and CDR2 is EKD. CDR3 length equals 13 residues. Trimming left V 3 bases short and J 12 bases short, with 19 bases between. Here the CDR3 reads CACDSILVDTVIF. CDR3 in DNA: TGTGCCTGTGACTCAATACTGGTGGATACCGTCATCTTT.

This clone counts as medium-sized. This chain links TRDV2 with TRDJ1; TRDD3 aligns across 11 bases. V shed 0 bases, J shed 8 bases, and the junction held 7 bases outside the gene matches. CDR1 and CDR2 (germline): GEAIGNYY, EKD. CDR3 size: 15 residues. The CDR3 region has the DNA TGTGCCTGTGACACCGTTGGTGGGGGATACGACAAACTCATCTTT. Translation: CACDTVGGGYDKLIF.

In the case of this clone: A far bigger clonotype differs at one base, so this is likely a read error. J is TRDJ1 and V is TRDV2, with D possibly being TRDD3 (6 bases). This CDR3 comprises 17 residues. Germline V gene lookup returns CDR1 GEAIGNYY and CDR2 EKD. V was shortened by 3 bases and J by 0 bases, with 19 bases between the two germline ends. The CDR3 is CACDSPGDVSYTDKLIF. In DNA form, the CDR3 reads TGTGCCTGTGACTCGCCGGGGGACGTTTCGTACACCGATAAACTCATCTTT.

Points on this clone: A much larger clone lies one base from this, so it may be a read error. The chain links TRDV2 to TRDJ3; TRDD3 is a possible D gene (5 bases). Per germline, CDR1 GEAIGNYY and CDR2 EKD. The CDR3 spans 21 residues. V was cut by 3 bases and J by 0 bases, with 23 bases left in between. DNA of the CDR3: TGTGCCTGTGACCCCCCCTCGAGCTCGGGGACCGCCTCCTGGGACACCCGACAGATGTTTTTC. This translates into CACDPPSSSGTASWDTRQMFF.

V and J are TRDV2 and TRDJ1, with 10 bases aligning to TRDD3. The germline CDR1 and CDR2 sequences are GEAIGNYY and EKD. V gave up 1 base and J gave up 10 bases; unmatched junction bases: 11. The CDR3 has 15 amino acids. CDR3 nucleotide sequence: TGTGCCTGTGACACTCTCCCCATGGGGGATACCGGACTCATCTTT. Its translation is CACDTLPMGDTGLIF.

As for this clone: A read error may produce the germline difference seen at one junction end. The rearrangement joins TRDV2 to TRDJ1, with 9 positions matching TRDD3. The CDR3 length is 15 residues. The germline CDR1 and CDR2 sequences are GEAIGNYY and EKD. In nucleotides, the CDR3 is TGTGCCTGTGACTCGGTCACTGGGGGACGCGATAACCTCATCTTT. It yields the protein CACDSVTGGRDNLIF.

Turning to this clone: A far larger clone is one base from this, pointing to a likely read error. The same CDR3 can be traced to other DNA sequences in this sample. The chain has TRDV2 and TRDJ1; 11 positions match TRDD3. CDR1 and CDR2 (germline): GEAIGNYY, EKD. The V gene end was trimmed by 3 bases and the J gene end by 6 bases; junction bases not matched to a gene: 11. This CDR3 has 16 residues. The chain's CDR3 is CACDPILGDTPNKLIF. The CDR3 DNA follows: TGTGCCTGTGACCCAATCCTGGGGGATACCCCGAATAAACTCATCTTT.

This clone appeared a few times. This likely stems from a read error, as it lies one base from a far larger clone. This chain links TRDV2 with TRDJ1, with D possibly being TRDD3 (5 bases). The CDR3 extends over 17 amino acids. Germline values: CDR1 GEAIGNYY, CDR2 EKD. The DNA for the CDR3 is TGTGCCAGTGACAATCTACTCGGCGAGGGGGGGGCCGATAAACTCATCTTT. This encodes CASDNLLGEGGADKLIF.